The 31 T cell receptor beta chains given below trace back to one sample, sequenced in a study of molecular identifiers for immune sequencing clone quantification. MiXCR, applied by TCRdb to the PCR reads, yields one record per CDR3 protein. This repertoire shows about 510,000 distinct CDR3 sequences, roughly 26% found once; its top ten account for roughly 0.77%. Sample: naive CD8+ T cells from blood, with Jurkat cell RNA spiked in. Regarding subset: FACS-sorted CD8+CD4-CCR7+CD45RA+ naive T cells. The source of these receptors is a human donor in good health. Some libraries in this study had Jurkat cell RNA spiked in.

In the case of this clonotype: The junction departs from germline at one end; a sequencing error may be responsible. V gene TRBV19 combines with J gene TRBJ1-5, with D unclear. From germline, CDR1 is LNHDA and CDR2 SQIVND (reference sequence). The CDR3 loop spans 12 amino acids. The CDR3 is CASSTSTQPQHF. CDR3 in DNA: TGTGCCAGCAGTACGTCAACTCAGCCCCAGCATTTT.

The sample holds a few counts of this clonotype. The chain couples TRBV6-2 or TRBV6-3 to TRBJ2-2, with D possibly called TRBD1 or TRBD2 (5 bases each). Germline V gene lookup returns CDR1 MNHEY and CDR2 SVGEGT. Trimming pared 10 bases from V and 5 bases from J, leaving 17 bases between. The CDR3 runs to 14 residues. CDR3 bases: TGTGCCACGAGTGGGGACCGAGGGACCGGGGAGCTGTTTTTT. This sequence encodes CATSGDRGTGELFF.

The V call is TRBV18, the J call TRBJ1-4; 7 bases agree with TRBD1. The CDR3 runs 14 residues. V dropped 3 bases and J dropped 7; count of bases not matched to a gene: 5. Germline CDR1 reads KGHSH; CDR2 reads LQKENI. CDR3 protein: CASSPSTGIEKLFF. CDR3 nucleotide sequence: TGTGCCAGCTCACCTTCGACAGGGATTGAAAAACTGTTTTTT.

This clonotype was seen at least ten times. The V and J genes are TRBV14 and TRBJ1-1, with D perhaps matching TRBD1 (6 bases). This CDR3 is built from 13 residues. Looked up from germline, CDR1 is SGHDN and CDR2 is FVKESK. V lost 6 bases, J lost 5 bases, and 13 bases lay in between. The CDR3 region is CASSHRDETEAFF. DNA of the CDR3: TGTGCCAGCAGTCACAGGGATGAGACTGAAGCTTTCTTT.

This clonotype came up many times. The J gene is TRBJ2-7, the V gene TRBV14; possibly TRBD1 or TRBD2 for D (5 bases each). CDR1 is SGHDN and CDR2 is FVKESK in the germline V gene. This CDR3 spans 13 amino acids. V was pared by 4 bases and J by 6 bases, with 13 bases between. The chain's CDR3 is CASSPTTGREQYF. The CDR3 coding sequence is TGTGCCAGCAGCCCGACCACGGGGCGCGAGCAGTACTTC.

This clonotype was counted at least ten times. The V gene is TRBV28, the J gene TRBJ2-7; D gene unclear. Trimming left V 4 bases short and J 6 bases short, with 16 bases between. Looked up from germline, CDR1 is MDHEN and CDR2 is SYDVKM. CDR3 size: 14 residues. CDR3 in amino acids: CASSSPLSTGEQYF. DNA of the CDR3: TGTGCCAGCAGTTCCCCCCTTAGTACTGGCGAGCAGTACTTC.

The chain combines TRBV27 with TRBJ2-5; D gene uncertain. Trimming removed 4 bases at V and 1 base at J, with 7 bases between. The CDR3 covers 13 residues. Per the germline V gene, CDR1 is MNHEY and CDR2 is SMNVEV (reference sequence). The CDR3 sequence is CASSWSRQETQYF. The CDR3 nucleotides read TGTGCCAGCAGTTGGTCCCGCCAAGAGACCCAGTACTTC.

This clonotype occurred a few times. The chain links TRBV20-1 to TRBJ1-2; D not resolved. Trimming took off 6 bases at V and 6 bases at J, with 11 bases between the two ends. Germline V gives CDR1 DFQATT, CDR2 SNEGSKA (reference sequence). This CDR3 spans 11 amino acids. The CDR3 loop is CSAEGTHGYTF. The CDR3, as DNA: TGCAGTGCCGAGGGAACCCATGGCTACACCTTC.

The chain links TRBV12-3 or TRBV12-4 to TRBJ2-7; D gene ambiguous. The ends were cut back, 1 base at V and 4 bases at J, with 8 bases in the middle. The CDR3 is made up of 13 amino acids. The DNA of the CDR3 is TGTGCCAGCAGTTTAGTCTGGCAATACGAGCAGTACTTC. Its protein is CASSLVWQYEQYF.

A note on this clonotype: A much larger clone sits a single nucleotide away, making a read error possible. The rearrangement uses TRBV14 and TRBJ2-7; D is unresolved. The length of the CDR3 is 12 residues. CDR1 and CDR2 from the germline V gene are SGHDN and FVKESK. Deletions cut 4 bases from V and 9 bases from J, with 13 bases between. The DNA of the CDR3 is TGTGCCAGCAGCCGTCTCGAAGGCGCGCAGTACTTC. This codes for CASSRLEGAQYF.

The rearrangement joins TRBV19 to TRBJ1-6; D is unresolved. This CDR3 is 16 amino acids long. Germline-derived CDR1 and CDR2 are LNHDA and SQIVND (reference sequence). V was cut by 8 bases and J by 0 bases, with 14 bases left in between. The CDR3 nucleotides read TGTGCCAGTCATTCCGTGCGGAGCTCCTATAATTCACCCCTCCACTTT. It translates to CASHSVRSSYNSPLHF.

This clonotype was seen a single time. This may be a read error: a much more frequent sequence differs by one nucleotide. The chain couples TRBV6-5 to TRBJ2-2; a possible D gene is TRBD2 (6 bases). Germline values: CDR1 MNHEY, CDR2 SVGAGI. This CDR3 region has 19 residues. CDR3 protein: CASSYSWGDPGGNPGELFF. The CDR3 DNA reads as TGTGCCAGCAGTTACTCGTGGGGGGACCCTGGGGGGAACCCCGGGGAGCTGTTTTTT.

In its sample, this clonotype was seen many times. This chain's CDR3 is CASSTHTSMNTEAFF. As DNA, the CDR3 is TGTGCCAGTAGCACTCACACATCGATGAACACTGAAGCTTTCTTT. The gene calls are TRBV19 and TRBJ1-1; no definite D call. The CDR3 is 15 residues long. The germline gives CDR1 LNHDA, CDR2 SQIVND (reference sequence). Trimming pared 6 bases from V and 0 bases from J, leaving 14 bases between.

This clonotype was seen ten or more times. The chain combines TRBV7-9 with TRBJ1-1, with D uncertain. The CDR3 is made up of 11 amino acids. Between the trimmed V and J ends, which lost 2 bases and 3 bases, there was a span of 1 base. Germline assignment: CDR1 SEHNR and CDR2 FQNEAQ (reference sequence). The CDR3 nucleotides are TGTGCCAGCAGCTTATACACTGAAGCTTTCTTT. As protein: CASSLYTEAFF.

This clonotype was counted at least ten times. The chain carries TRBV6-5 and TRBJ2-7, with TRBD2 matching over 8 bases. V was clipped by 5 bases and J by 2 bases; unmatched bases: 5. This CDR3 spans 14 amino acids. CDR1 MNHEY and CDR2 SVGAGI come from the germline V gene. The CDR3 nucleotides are TGTGCCAGCAGTACCCGGGGGGGGGCCTACGAGCAGTACTTC. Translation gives CASSTRGGAYEQYF.

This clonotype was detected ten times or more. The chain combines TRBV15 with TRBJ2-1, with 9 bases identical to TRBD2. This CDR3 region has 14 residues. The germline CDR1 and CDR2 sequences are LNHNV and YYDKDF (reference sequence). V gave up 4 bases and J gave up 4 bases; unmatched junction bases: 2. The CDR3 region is CATSTLAGYNEQFF. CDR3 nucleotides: TGTGCCACCAGCACTCTAGCGGGGTACAATGAGCAGTTCTTC.

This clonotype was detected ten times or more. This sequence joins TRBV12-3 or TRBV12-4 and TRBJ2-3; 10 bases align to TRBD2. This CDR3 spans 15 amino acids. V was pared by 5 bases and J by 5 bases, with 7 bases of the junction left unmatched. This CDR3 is CASSPSGGAKDTQYF. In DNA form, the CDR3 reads TGTGCCAGCAGTCCCAGCGGGGGGGCCAAAGATACGCAGTATTTT.

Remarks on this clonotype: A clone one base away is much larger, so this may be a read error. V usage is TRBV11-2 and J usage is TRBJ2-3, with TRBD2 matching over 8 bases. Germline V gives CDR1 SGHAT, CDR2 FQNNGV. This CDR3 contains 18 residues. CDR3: CASRSHHSEGTRTDMQYF. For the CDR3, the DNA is TGTGCCAGCAGGTCCCATCACTCGGAGGGGACTAGGACAGATATGCAGTATTTT.

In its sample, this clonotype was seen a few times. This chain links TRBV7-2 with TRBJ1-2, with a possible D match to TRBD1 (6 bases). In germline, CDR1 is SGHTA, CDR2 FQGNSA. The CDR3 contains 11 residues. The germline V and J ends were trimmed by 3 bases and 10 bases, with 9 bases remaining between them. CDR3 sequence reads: CASSFGQIYTF. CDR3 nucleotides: TGTGCCAGCAGCTTCGGACAGATCTACACCTTC.

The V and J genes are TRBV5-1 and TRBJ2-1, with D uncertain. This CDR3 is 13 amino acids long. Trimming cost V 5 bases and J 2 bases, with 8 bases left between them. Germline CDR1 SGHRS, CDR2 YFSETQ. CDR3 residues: CASRLPTYNEQFF. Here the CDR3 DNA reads TGCGCCAGCAGACTTCCAACCTACAATGAGCAGTTCTTC.

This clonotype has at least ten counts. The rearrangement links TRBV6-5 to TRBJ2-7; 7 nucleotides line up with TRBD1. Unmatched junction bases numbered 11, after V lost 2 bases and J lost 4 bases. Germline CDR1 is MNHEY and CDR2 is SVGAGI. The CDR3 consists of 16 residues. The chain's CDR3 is CASSYKKRQGSYEQYF. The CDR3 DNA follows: TGTGCCAGCAGTTACAAGAAAAGACAGGGAAGTTACGAGCAGTACTTC.

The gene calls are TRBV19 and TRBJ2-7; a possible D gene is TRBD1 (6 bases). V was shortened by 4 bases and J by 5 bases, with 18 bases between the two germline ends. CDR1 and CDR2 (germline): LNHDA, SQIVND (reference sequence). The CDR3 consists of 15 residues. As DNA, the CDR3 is TGTGCCAGTAGTAGTTTCGACAGGACCATTGACGAGCAGTACTTC. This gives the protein CASSSFDRTIDEQYF. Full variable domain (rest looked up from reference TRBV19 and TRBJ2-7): DGGITQSPKYLFRKEGQNVTLSCEQNLNHDAMYWYRQDPGQGLRLIYYSQIVNDFQKGDIAEGYSVSREKKESFPLTVTSAQKNPTAFYLCASSSFDRTIDEQYFGPGTRLTVT.

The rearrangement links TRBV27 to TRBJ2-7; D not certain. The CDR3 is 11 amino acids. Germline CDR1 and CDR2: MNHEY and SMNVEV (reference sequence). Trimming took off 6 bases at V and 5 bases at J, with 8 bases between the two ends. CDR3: CASRVGHEQYF. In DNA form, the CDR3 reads TGTGCCAGCAGAGTGGGTCACGAGCAGTACTTC.

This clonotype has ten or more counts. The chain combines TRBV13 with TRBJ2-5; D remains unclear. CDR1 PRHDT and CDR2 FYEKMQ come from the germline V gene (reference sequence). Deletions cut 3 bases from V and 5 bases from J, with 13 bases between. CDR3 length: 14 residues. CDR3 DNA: TGTGCCAGCAGCTTGGCCAGGCCAATGGAGACCCAGTACTTC. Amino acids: CASSLARPMETQYF.

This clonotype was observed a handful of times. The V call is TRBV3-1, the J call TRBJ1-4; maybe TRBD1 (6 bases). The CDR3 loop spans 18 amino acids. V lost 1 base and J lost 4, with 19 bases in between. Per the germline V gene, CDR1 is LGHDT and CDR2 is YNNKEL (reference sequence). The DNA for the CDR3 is TGTGCCAGCAGCCAAGTCCCCCGGGGGGGCATCTTTAATGAAAAACTGTTTTTT. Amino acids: CASSQVPRGGIFNEKLFF. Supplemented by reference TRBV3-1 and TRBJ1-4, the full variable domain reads DTAVSQTPKYLVTQMGNDKSIKCEQNLGHDTMYWYKQDSKKFLKIMFSYNNKELIINETVPNRFSPKSPDKAHLNLHINSLELGDSAVYFCASSQVPRGGIFNEKLFFGSGTQLSVL.

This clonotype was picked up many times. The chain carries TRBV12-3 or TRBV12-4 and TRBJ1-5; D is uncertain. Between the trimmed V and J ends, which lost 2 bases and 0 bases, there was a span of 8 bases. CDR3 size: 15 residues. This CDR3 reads CASSLWGNSNQPQHF. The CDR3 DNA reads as TGTGCCAGCAGTTTATGGGGTAATAGCAATCAGCCCCAGCATTTT.

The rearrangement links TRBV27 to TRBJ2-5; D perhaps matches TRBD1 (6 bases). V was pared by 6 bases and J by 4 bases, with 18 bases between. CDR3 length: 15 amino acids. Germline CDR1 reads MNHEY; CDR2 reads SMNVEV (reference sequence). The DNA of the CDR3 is TGTGCCAGCAGGCCCGGGGCAGGGGTAGGAGAGACCCAGTACTTC. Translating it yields CASRPGAGVGETQYF.

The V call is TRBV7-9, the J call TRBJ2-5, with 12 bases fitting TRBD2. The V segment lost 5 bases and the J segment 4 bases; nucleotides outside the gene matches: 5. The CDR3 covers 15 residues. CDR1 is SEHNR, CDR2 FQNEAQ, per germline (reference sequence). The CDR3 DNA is TGTGCCAGCAGCCAAGAACTAGCGGGAGGAGAGACCCAGTACTTC. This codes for CASSQELAGGETQYF.

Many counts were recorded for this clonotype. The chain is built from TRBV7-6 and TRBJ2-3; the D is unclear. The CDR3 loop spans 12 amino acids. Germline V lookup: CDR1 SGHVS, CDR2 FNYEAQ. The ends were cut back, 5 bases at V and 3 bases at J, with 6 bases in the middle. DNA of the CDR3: TGTGCCAGCAGCAGACCGACAGATACGCAGTATTTT. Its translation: CASSRPTDTQYF.

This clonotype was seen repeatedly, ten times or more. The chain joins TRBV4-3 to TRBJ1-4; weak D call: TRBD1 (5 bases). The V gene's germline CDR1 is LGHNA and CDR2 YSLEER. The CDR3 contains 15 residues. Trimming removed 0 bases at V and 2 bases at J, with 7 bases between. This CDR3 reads CASSQDGGTNEKLFF. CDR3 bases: TGCGCCAGCAGCCAAGATGGGGGTACTAATGAAAAACTGTTTTTT.

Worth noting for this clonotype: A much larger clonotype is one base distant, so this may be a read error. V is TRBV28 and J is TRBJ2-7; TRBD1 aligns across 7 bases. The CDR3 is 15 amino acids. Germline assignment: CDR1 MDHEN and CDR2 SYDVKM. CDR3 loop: CAGSLRGLTSYEQYF. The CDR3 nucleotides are TGTGCCGGCAGTTTAAGGGGGCTCACCTCCTACGAGCAGTACTTC.